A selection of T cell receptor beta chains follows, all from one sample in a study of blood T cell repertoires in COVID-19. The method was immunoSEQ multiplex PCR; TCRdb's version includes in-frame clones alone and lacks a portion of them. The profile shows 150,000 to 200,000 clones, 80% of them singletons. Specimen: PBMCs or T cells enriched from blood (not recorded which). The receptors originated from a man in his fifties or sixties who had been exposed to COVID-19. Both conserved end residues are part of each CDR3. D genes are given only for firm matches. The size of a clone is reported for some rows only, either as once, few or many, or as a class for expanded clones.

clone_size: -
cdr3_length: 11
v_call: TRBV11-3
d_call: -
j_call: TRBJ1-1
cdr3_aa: CASSFRGEAFF
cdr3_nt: TGTGCCAGCAGCTTCAGGGGAGAAGCTTTCTTT

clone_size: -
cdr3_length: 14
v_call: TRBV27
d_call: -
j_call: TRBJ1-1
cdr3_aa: CASSLPGMNTEAFF
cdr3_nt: TGTGCCAGCAGTTTACCAGGCATGAACACTGAAGCTTTCTTT

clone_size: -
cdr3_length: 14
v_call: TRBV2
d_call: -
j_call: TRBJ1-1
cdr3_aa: CASSVEAVGTEAFF
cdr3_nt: TGTGCCAGCAGTGTTGAGGCGGTGGGCACTGAAGCTTTCTTT

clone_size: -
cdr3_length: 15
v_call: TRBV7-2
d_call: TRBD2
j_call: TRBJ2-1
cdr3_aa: CASSLIGLAVNEQFF
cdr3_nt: TGTGCCAGCAGCTTAATAGGACTAGCGGTTAATGAGCAGTTCTTC

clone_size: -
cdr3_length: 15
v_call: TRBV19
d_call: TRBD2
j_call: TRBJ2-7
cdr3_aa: CASGNIREDYHEQYF
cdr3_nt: TGTGCCAGCGGGAATATACGGGAGGACTACCACGAGCAGTACTTC

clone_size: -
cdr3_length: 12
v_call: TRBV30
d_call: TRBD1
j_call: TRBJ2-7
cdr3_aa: CAWSGQGDEQYF
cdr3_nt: TGTGCCTGGTCGGGACAGGGGGACGAGCAGTACTTC

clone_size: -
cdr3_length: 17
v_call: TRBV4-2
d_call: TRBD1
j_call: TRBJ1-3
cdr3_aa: CASSQRIGGTAGNTIYF
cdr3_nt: TGTGCCAGCAGCCAAAGGATAGGGGGGACAGCTGGAAACACCATATATTTT

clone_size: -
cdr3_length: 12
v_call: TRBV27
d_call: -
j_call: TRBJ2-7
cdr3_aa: CASRDRAYEQYF
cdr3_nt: TGTGCCAGCAGGGACAGAGCCTACGAGCAGTACTTC

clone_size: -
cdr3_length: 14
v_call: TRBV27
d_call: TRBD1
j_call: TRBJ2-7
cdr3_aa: CASSPRTGNYEQYF
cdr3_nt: TGTGCCAGCAGTCCCCGGACAGGGAACTACGAGCAGTACTTC

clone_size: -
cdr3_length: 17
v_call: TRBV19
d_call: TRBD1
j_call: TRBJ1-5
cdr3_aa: CASSIPQGGNGNQPQHF
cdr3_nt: TGTGCCAGTAGTATTCCTCAGGGGGGAAATGGCAATCAGCCCCAGCATTTT

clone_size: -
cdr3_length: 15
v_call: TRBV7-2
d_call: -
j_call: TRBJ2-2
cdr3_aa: CASSREGANTGELFF
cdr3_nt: TGTGCCAGCAGTAGGGAAGGGGCTAACACCGGGGAGCTGTTTTTT

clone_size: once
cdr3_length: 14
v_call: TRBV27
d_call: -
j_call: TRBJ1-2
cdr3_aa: CASSSGVVDYGYTF
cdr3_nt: TGTGCCAGCAGTTCGGGGGTCGTTGACTATGGCTACACCTTC

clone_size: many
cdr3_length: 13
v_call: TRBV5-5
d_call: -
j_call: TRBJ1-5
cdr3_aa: CASSLEGSQPQHF
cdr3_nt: TGTGCCAGCAGCTTGGAAGGGAGTCAGCCCCAGCATTTT

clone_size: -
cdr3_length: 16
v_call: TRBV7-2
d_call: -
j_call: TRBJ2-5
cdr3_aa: CASSSGFGRGGETQYF
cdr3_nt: TGTGCCAGCAGCTCCGGGTTTGGGCGTGGGGGGGAGACCCAGTACTTC

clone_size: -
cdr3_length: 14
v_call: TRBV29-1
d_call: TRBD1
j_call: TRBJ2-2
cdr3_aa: CSVGVTGGTGELFF
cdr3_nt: TGCAGCGTTGGGGTGACAGGGGGCACCGGGGAGCTGTTTTTT

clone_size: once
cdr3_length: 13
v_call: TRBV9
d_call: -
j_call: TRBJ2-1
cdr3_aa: CASSVEPYNEQFF
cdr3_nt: TGTGCCAGCAGCGTAGAGCCCTACAATGAGCAGTTCTTC

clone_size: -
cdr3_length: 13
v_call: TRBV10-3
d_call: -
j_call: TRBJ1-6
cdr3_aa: CASTGTENSPLHF
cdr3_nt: TGTGCCTCTACAGGGACGGAGAATTCACCCCTCCACTTT

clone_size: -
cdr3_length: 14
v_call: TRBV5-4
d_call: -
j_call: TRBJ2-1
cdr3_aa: CASSLPQQGGEQFF
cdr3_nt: TGTGCCAGCAGTTTACCCCAGCAGGGGGGTGAGCAGTTCTTC

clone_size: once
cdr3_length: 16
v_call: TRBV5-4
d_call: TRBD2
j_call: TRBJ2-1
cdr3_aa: CASSLVGGSAYNEQFF
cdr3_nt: TGTGCCAGCAGCTTGGTCGGCGGGAGCGCATACAATGAGCAGTTCTTC

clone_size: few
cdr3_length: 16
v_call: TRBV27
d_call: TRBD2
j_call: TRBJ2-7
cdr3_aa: CASSLRLARGFYEQYF
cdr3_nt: TGTGCCAGCAGTTTAAGACTAGCGAGAGGGTTCTACGAGCAGTACTTC

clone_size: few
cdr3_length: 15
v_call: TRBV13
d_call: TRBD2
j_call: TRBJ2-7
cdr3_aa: CASSFGLAGAHEQYF
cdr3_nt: TGTGCCAGCAGCTTCGGACTAGCGGGAGCCCACGAGCAGTACTTC

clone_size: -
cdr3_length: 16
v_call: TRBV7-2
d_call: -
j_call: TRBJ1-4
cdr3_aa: CASSLGAGTTNEKLFF
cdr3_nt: TGTGCCAGCAGCTTAGGGGCGGGCACGACTAATGAAAAACTGTTTTTT

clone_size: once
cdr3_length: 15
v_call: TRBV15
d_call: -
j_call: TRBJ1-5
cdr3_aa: CATSSTDISNQPQHF
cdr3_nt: TGTGCCACCAGCAGCACGGACATTAGCAATCAGCCCCAGCATTTT

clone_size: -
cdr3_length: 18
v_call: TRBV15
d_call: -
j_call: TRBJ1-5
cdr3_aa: CATSRDYSGGTRAEPQHF
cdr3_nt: TGTGCCACCAGCAGAGATTACAGCGGCGGGACGAGGGCAGAGCCCCAGCATTTT

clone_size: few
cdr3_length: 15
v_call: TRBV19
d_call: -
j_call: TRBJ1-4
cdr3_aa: CASSSFRRGGEKLFF
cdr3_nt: TGTGCCAGTAGCTCCTTCCGCAGGGGTGGAGAAAAACTGTTTTTT